This entry lists 7 T cell receptor beta chains sequenced from one sample in a study of blood T cells in healthy people across ages. Combining a sample-barcoded 5' primer with a J-beta primer mix, a second PCR ran for 7 to 11 cycles. TCRdb processed the 5' RACE reads anew with MiXCR; each CDR3 protein has one entry. The table shows 650,000 to 950,000 distinct CDR3 sequences, with under 55% occurring only once. The source material was blood. These receptors all come from a man in his 60s in good health.

The genes are TRBV29-1 and TRBJ2-1; 8 nucleotides agree with TRBD2. Germline V gives CDR1 SQVTM, CDR2 ANQGSEA. After removal of 5 bases from V and 3 bases from J, the junction contained 6 bases not matched to a gene. This CDR3 is built from 14 residues. DNA for the CDR3: TGCAGCGTTCTCGTAGCGGGGAGCTACAATGAGCAGTTCTTC. Protein: CSVLVAGSYNEQFF.

The sample holds a few counts of this clonotype. The chain joins TRBV18 to TRBJ2-7; the D gene is possibly TRBD1 (6 bases). V lost 3 bases and J 2 bases, leaving 20 bases between the germline ends. The CDR3 spans 17 residues. Germline CDR1 and CDR2: KGHSH and LQKENI. CDR3 loop: CASSPNKGTGKTYEQYF. CDR3 in DNA: TGTGCCAGCTCACCGAACAAGGGCACAGGGAAAACCTACGAGCAGTACTTC.

The gene calls are TRBV5-4 and TRBJ1-6; TRBD1 agrees at 8 bases. Germline V lookup: CDR1 SGHNT, CDR2 YYREEE (reference sequence). The V and J ends lost 4 bases and 7 bases, in that order; junction bases with no gene match: 1. This CDR3 contains 13 residues. CDR3 amino acids: CASSGDRNSPLHF. CDR3 DNA sequence: TGTGCCAGCAGCGGGGACAGGAATTCACCCCTCCACTTT.

The V call is TRBV20-1, the J call TRBJ2-6; D might be TRBD2 (6 bases). The germline gives CDR1 DFQATT, CDR2 SNEGSKA (reference sequence). There are 18 residues in the CDR3. V lost 3 bases and J lost 2, with 20 bases in between. The CDR3 nucleotides read TGCAGTGCTAGGGGCCGAGCCTTCGGAGGGACTGGGGCCAACGTCCTGACTTTC. It translates to CSARGRAFGGTGANVLTF.

This clonotype was found once. The rearrangement links TRBV20-1 to TRBJ2-1; tentatively, D is TRBD1 (5 bases). CDR1 is DFQATT, CDR2 SNEGSKA, per germline (reference sequence). The CDR3 runs 14 residues. Trimming stripped 5 bases from V and 4 bases from J, with 15 bases between. CDR3 residues: CSAQGGLAYNEQFF. CDR3 nucleotides: TGCAGTGCTCAGGGTGGGCTCGCATACAATGAGCAGTTCTTC.

The chain uses TRBV18 and TRBJ1-5; D perhaps matches TRBD1 (5 bases). Trimming pared 6 bases from V and 4 bases from J, leaving 19 bases between. The germline V gene has CDR1 KGHSH and CDR2 LQKENI. The CDR3 covers 16 residues. The CDR3 DNA reads TGTGCCAGCTCTTCCTCCGGGACGGGGACTAATCAGCCCCAGCATTTT. Protein: CASSSSGTGTNQPQHF.

This clonotype occurred many times. The J gene is TRBJ2-5, the V gene TRBV12-3 or TRBV12-4, with no clear D. The DNA end is more similar to TRBJ2-7, so the J call may be wrong. CDR3 length equals 11 residues. The CDR3 spells CASSLSHEQYF. The CDR3 bases are TGTGCCAGCAGTTTATCACACGAGCAGTACTTC.